These 23 T cell receptor beta chains came from one sample sequenced in a study of T cell responses to AZD1222 COVID-19 vaccine. Sequenced by immunoSEQ multiplex PCR; TCRdb stores in-frame clones only, minus some. The table includes about 160,000 clones, around 90% detected once. Here the sequenced sample was peripheral blood, taken on day 0 of MenACWY control vaccination. The source of these receptors is an adult in good health.

This chain uses TRBV28 with TRBJ2-1; D possibly corresponds to TRBD1 (5 bases). The V gene's germline CDR1 is MDHEN and CDR2 SYDVKM. V gave up 0 bases and J gave up 7 bases, with 19 bases separating them. The CDR3 loop spans 17 amino acids. The chain's CDR3 is CASSLWSQGITGNEQFF. The DNA of the CDR3 is TGTGCCAGCAGTTTATGGTCCCAGGGAATAACCGGTAATGAGCAGTTCTTC.

The chain is built from TRBV21-1 and TRBJ1-4; TRBD1, the table's D call, was not compared with the DNA. TRBV21-1 is a known pseudogene. CDR3 length: 15 residues. The CDR3 DNA reads as TGTGCCAGCAGCAAACACCACACCCCCAGGGAAAAACTGTTTTTT. Translating gives CASSKHHTPREKLFF.

The chain employs TRBV14 and TRBJ2-1; 12 nucleotides align to TRBD2. The trim removed 3 bases at V and 2 bases at J, leaving 2 bases unmatched. CDR1 and CDR2 from the germline V gene are SGHDN and FVKESK. The CDR3 covers 16 residues. CDR3 region: CASSHRTSGTYNEQFF. The CDR3 nucleotides are TGTGCCAGCAGCCATCGGACTAGCGGGACCTACAATGAGCAGTTCTTC.

This chain uses TRBV6-2 or TRBV6-3 with TRBJ1-2, with D maybe TRBD1 (6 bases). The V end lost 5 bases, the J end lost 8 bases, and 18 bases lay between the germline ends. CDR1 is MNHEY, CDR2 SVGEGT, per germline. The CDR3 is 14 residues long. CDR3 sequence (DNA): TGTGCCAGCAGTCAACGACAGGCCGGCAGGGGCTACACCTTC. Translating gives CASSQRQAGRGYTF.

The J gene is TRBJ1-4, the V gene TRBV25-1; D gene unclear. CDR3 length: 15 residues. Per the germline V gene, CDR1 is MGHDK and CDR2 is SYGVNS. V lost 5 bases and J lost 4, with 14 bases in between. The CDR3 coding sequence is TGTGCCAGCAGTCCGGTGGGAATAGGTAATGAAAAACTGTTTTTT. Amino acids: CASSPVGIGNEKLFF.

The chain couples TRBV7-9 to TRBJ1-4; 9 bases agree with TRBD1. CDR1 is SEHNR and CDR2 is FQNEAQ in the germline V gene (reference sequence). The CDR3 loop spans 14 amino acids. Trimming took 4 bases from V and 4 from J; bases not matched to a gene: 1. Here the CDR3 reads CASSWTGVNEKLFF. The CDR3 bases are TGTGCCAGCAGCTGGACAGGGGTTAATGAAAAACTGTTTTTT.

Remarks on this clone: One end of the junction does not line up with germline, which may come from a read error. The CDR3: CASSAGQDNSPLHF. As DNA, the CDR3 is TGTGCCAGCAGTGCCGGACAGGATAATTCACCTCTCCACTTT. The chain combines TRBV6-4 with TRBJ1-6, with 7 nucleotides matching TRBD1. This CDR3 has 14 residues. Germline-derived CDR1 and CDR2 are MRHNA and SNTAGT.

CDR3: CASSLQRELGYF. The CDR3 DNA is TGTGCCAGCAGCCTTCAGCGGGAGTTAGGGTATTTT. The V and J genes are TRBV7-8 and TRBJ2-3; 8 bases fit TRBD2. This CDR3 region has 12 residues. Germline-derived CDR1 and CDR2 are SGHVS and FQNEAQ. J gave up 14 bases and V 5 bases, and 9 bases lay outside the gene matches.

The rearrangement links TRBV7-9 to TRBJ2-1; 12 bases are a match to TRBD2. Trimming at V came to 3 bases and at J to 8 bases, leaving 8 bases not matched to a gene. The CDR3 is 16 amino acids. CDR1 and CDR2 from the germline V gene are SEHNR and FQNEAQ (reference sequence). DNA of the CDR3: TGTGCCAGCAGCTTCCTTCGACTAGCGGGAGAGGATGAGCAGTTCTTC. It encodes CASSFLRLAGEDEQFF.

J is TRBJ2-1 and V is TRBV3-1 (or the pseudogene TRBV3-2), with 9 bases fitting TRBD2. J gave up 5 bases and V 1 base, and 6 bases lay outside the gene matches. The CDR3 covers 16 residues. In germline, CDR1 is LGHDT, CDR2 YNNKEL (reference sequence). CDR3 sequence (DNA): TGTGCCAGCAGCCAAGTGGGTAGCGGGAGTAACAATGAGCAGTTCTTC. The encoded protein is CASSQVGSGSNNEQFF.

The V call is TRBV7-8, the J call TRBJ1-2; 9 bases map to TRBD1. J gave up 8 bases and V 4 bases, and 11 bases lay outside the gene matches. Germline V gene lookup returns CDR1 SGHVS and CDR2 FQNEAQ. CDR3 length: 15 amino acids. This CDR3 is CASSSSAGQGRGYTF. CDR3 coding DNA: TGTGCCAGCAGCTCCTCAGCGGGACAGGGTCGAGGCTACACCTTC.

The chain has TRBV2 and TRBJ1-4; D perhaps matches TRBD1 (6 bases). Germline CDR1 reads SNHLY; CDR2 reads FYNNEI. The CDR3 length is 20 residues. Deletions cut 2 bases from V and 7 bases from J, with 29 bases between. This CDR3 reads CASSEFRVVIGGLRSEKLFF. Here the CDR3 DNA reads TGTGCCAGCAGTGAATTTCGGGTGGTTATCGGGGGCCTACGTAGTGAAAAACTGTTTTTT.

The chain combines TRBV9 with TRBJ2-7; TRBD2 aligns across 7 bases. V shed 2 bases, J shed 1 base, and the junction held 3 bases outside the gene matches. This CDR3 is built from 14 residues. Germline loops: CDR1 SGDLS, CDR2 YYNGEE. The CDR3: CASSVTSASYEQYF. The CDR3 DNA reads as TGTGCCAGCAGCGTCACTAGCGCTTCCTACGAGCAGTACTTC.

The chain employs TRBV3-1 (or the pseudogene TRBV3-2) and TRBJ1-2; no definite D call. V gave up 1 base and J gave up 1 base, with 7 bases separating them. The CDR3 is made up of 14 amino acids. The V gene's germline CDR1 is LGHDT and CDR2 YNNKEL (reference sequence). The CDR3 here is CASSQVTGNYGYTF. The CDR3 DNA sequence: TGTGCCAGCAGCCAAGTTACGGGTAACTATGGCTACACCTTC.

This sequence joins TRBV7-9 and TRBJ1-1; the D is unclear. V gave up 1 base and J gave up 4 bases, with 4 bases separating them. The germline CDR1 and CDR2 sequences are SEHNR and FQNEAQ (reference sequence). The CDR3 runs 12 residues. The CDR3 region is CASSLVSTEAFF. In DNA, the CDR3 is TGTGCCAGCAGCTTAGTTTCCACTGAAGCTTTCTTT.

As to this clone: The sample holds other DNA sequences that translate to the same CDR3. This CDR3 reads CASSIPGLNTEAFF. CDR3 sequence (DNA): TGTGCCAGTAGTATACCGGGTTTGAACACTGAAGCTTTCTTT. The rearrangement joins TRBV19 to TRBJ1-1; D call uncertain. V was trimmed by 2 bases and J by 0 bases, leaving 7 bases between them. Looked up from germline, CDR1 is LNHDA and CDR2 is SQIVND (reference sequence). The CDR3 consists of 14 residues.

The rearrangement links TRBV5-1 to TRBJ1-4; D gene uncertain. With 4 bases removed from V and 3 bases from J, the gap between germline ends came to 13 bases. The CDR3 has 15 amino acids. CDR1 and CDR2 from the germline V gene are SGHRS and YFSETQ. CDR3 coding DNA: TGCGCCAGCAGCCCCGATCGAGGGCCTAATGAAAAACTGTTTTTT. As protein: CASSPDRGPNEKLFF.

The genes are TRBV24-1 and TRBJ2-1; D unresolved. Looked up from germline, CDR1 is KGHDR and CDR2 is SFDVKD. V was trimmed by 4 bases and J by 10 bases, leaving 22 bases between them. CDR3 size: 16 residues. The CDR3 reads CATSDHPPLGFVEQFF. DNA of the CDR3: TGTGCCACCAGTGACCACCCCCCACTCGGCTTTGTAGAGCAGTTCTTC.

The V and J genes are TRBV7-2 and TRBJ1-1, with D tentatively TRBD1 (5 bases). Germline lookup yields CDR1 SGHTA and CDR2 FQGNSA. There are 14 residues in the CDR3. V lost 5 bases and J 6 bases, leaving 16 bases between the germline ends. The CDR3 coding sequence is TGTGCCAGCAGCCTTGAGGCAGGGAAGGCTGAAGCTTTCTTT. Encoded protein: CASSLEAGKAEAFF.

The V and J genes are TRBV5-1 and TRBJ2-2; D possibly corresponds to TRBD2 (6 bases). Germline assignment: CDR1 SGHRS and CDR2 YFSETQ. This CDR3 spans 15 amino acids. Trimming took 4 bases from V and 7 from J, leaving 17 bases between them. The CDR3 region has the DNA TGCGCCAGCAGCCACGGACTATCGAGGGGCGGGGAGCTGTTTTTT. Its translation is CASSHGLSRGGELFF.

The chain couples TRBV6-5 to TRBJ2-1, with 7 bases aligning to TRBD1. V lost 6 bases, J lost 8 bases, and 7 bases stayed unmatched. Germline CDR1 reads MNHEY; CDR2 reads SVGAGI. The CDR3 spans 13 residues. CDR3 DNA: TGTGCCAGCAGGTGGACAGGCGTGGATGAGCAGTTCTTC. Its translation: CASRWTGVDEQFF.

The V and J genes are TRBV2 and TRBJ2-5; D possibly uses TRBD1 or TRBD2 (6 bases each). The germline V and J ends were trimmed by 6 bases and 14 bases, with 19 bases remaining between them. The CDR3 is made up of 12 amino acids. Germline CDR1 and CDR2: SNHLY and FYNNEI. Here the CDR3 reads CASRRGAGRTYF. The CDR3 DNA reads TGTGCCAGCAGGAGGGGGGCAGGGCGAACCTACTTC.

The rearrangement uses TRBV9 and TRBJ1-4; 8 positions match TRBD1. Germline V CDR1 and CDR2: SGDLS, YYNGEE. V was pared by 3 bases and J by 5 bases, with 3 bases of the junction left unmatched. This CDR3 spans 14 amino acids. The CDR3 DNA is TGTGCCAGCAGCGGTCGACAGGGGAATGAAAAACTGTTTTTT. Protein product: CASSGRQGNEKLFF.